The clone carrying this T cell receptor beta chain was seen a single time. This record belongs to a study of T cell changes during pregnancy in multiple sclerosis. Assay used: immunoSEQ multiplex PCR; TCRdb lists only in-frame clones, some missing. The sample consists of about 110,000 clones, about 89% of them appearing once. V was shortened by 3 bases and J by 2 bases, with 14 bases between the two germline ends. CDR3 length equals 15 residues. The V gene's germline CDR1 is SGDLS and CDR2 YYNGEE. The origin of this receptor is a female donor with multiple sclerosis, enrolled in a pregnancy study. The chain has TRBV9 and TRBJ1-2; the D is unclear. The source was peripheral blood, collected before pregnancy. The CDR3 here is CASSEPPGGNYGYTF. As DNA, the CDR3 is TGTGCCAGCAGCGAGCCCCCGGGAGGGAACTATGGCTACACCTTC.